This TCR beta chain was sequenced during a study of blood T cell repertoires in COVID-19. TCRdb's copy holds only in-frame clones and misses some; the assay was immunoSEQ multiplex PCR. The sample carries about 440,000 clones, about 91% recorded once. Germline V lookup: CDR1 MNHEY, CDR2 SVGEGT. This CDR3 comprises 15 residues. Trimming took 2 bases from V and 0 from J, leaving 11 bases between them. The clonotype originates from a woman aged 45-65 years with COVID-19, enrolled during active disease. Material for sequencing was peripheral blood. V is TRBV6-2 or TRBV6-3 and J is TRBJ2-7; D remains ambiguous. CDR3 nucleotide sequence: TGTGCCAGCAGTTACGCGGCAGAACACTCCTACGAGCAGTACTTC. Its translation is CASSYAAEHSYEQYF.